The clone carrying this T cell receptor beta chain was counted a few times. As yet, its antigen is unknown. CDR3 length: 13 amino acids. The trim removed 4 bases at V and 5 bases at J, leaving 3 bases unmatched. The sample is drawn from a study of blood T cells in healthy people across ages. General study findings and limits: TCR beta diversity per million T cells fell roughly linearly with age.

A second PCR, run for roughly 7 to 11 cycles, used a sample-barcoded 5' primer plus a J-beta primer mix. One entry per CDR3 protein results from TCRdb running MiXCR on the 5' RACE reads. The repertoire consists of approximately 580,000 distinct CDR3 sequences, with less than 25% occurring once and the leading ten covering 8.7%. These data are also associated with another study on T cells of mothers and their children.

Sequenced material: blood. This clonotype originated in a boy aged 10-17 years in good health. This chain joins TRBV12-3 or TRBV12-4 and TRBJ2-5, with 8 bases lining up with TRBD1. CDR3 protein: CASSSNRGETQYF. Written as DNA, the CDR3 is TGTGCCAGCAGTTCAAACAGGGGGGAGACCCAGTACTTC.